This T cell receptor (beta chain) is from a study of OX40 agonist ivuxolimab in advanced cancers. Study-level background: Dose-escalation patients were diagnosed with hepatocellular carcinoma, melanoma, renal cell cancer or head and neck cancer.

The protocol was immunoSEQ multiplex PCR, while the TCRdb copy is restricted to in-frame clones and leaves out a portion. Of over 75,000 clones listed, 80% to 95% are singletons. Exclusion of a patient followed from autoimmune disease history or systemic immunosuppression. Trimming cost V 0 bases and J 1 base, with 8 bases left between them. This CDR3 is built from 15 residues. Germline V CDR1 and CDR2: SEHNR, FQNEAQ (reference sequence). The TCR sequence derives from an adult with an advanced solid tumor such as melanoma, head and neck, liver or kidney cancer. The specimen was CD4+ or CD8+ T cells sorted from blood, collected in a trial of the OX40 agonist ivuxolimab. V gene TRBV7-9 combines with J gene TRBJ2-3; D not certain. As DNA, the CDR3 is TGTGCCAGCAGCTTAGCTAACGGGCGCACAGATACGCAGTATTTT. Residues: CASSLANGRTDTQYF.